These T cell receptor beta chains were read from a single sample in a study of blood T cell repertoires in COVID-19. The method was immunoSEQ multiplex PCR; TCRdb's version includes in-frame clones alone and lacks a portion of them. The data contain 300,000 or so clones, about nine tenths of them seen just once; the ten biggest clones take up roughly 3.6%. The sequenced material came from peripheral blood. These receptors all come from a woman between 40 and 55 years old with acute or convalescent COVID-19. Both conserved end residues are part of each CDR3. D genes are given only for firm matches. Clone size is stated in some rows and not others, as once, few, many or a class when expanded.

d_gene	v_gene	j_gene	abundance	CDR3aa	CDR3nt
TRBD1	TRBV24-1	TRBJ1-6	NA	CATSEATGDSPLHF	TGTGCCACCAGTGAGGCAACAGGGGATTCACCCCTCCACTTT
NA	TRBV10-1	TRBJ2-5	NA	CASSAVQWETQYF	TGCGCCAGCAGTGCGGTCCAATGGGAGACCCAGTACTTC
TRBD2	TRBV6-2/TRBV6-3	TRBJ2-2	NA	CASSLAGVGELFF	TGTGCCAGCAGTCTCGCGGGGGTGGGGGAGCTGTTTTTT
NA	TRBV30	TRBJ1-2	few	CAWSAGGYTF	TGTGCCTGGAGTGCGGGTGGCTACACCTTC
TRBD1	TRBV11-2	TRBJ1-1	NA	CASSLAGQGAITEAFF	TGTGCCAGCAGCTTAGCGGGACAGGGGGCGATCACTGAAGCTTTCTTT
TRBD1	TRBV7-2	TRBJ2-1	once	CASSLNTGEIYNEQFF	TGTGCCAGCAGCTTAAATACAGGGGAGATTTACAATGAGCAGTTCTTC
TRBD1	TRBV6-4	TRBJ2-2	NA	CASSEGQGAGTGELFF	TGTGCCAGCAGTGAGGGACAGGGGGCTGGCACCGGGGAGCTGTTTTTT
NA	TRBV12-5	TRBJ1-5	few	CASGPPDRPQHF	TGTGCTAGTGGTCCTCCGGACAGGCCCCAGCATTTT
TRBD1	TRBV5-5	TRBJ2-1	once	CASSPGQGVRNEQFF	TGTGCCAGCAGCCCTGGACAGGGGGTTAGGAATGAGCAGTTCTTC
NA	TRBV27	TRBJ2-1	NA	CASSFSPRNEQFF	TGTGCCAGCAGTTTTTCTCCCAGGAATGAGCAGTTCTTC
NA	TRBV7-9	TRBJ1-2	NA	CASSPTGGAGYGYTF	TGTGCCAGCAGCCCTACCGGGGGGGCGGGCTATGGCTACACCTTC
NA	TRBV19	TRBJ1-6	NA	CASSIDPVRGSWSSYNSPLHF	TGTGCCAGTAGTATAGATCCGGTAAGGGGGTCCTGGAGCTCCTATAATTCACCCCTCCACTTT
NA	TRBV5-1	TRBJ1-2	NA	CASSLTSGGAYGYTF	TGCGCCAGCAGCTTGACCTCCGGGGGGGCGTATGGCTACACCTTC
NA	TRBV19	TRBJ1-1	NA	CASSYAGYMNTEAFF	TGTGCCAGTAGTTATGCAGGGTACATGAACACTGAAGCTTTCTTT
NA	TRBV19	TRBJ1-4	NA	CASRLAGAEKLFF	TGTGCCAGTAGATTGGCAGGGGCCGAAAAACTGTTTTTT
NA	TRBV30	TRBJ1-5	NA	CAWSRRHGGPHSNQPQHF	TGTGCCTGGAGTAGACGTCACGGGGGGCCACATAGCAATCAGCCCCAGCATTTT
NA	TRBV6-5	TRBJ1-2	NA	CASKPGTAQWGYTF	TGTGCCAGCAAACCCGGGACTGCACAGTGGGGCTACACCTTC
TRBD1	TRBV30	TRBJ1-1	NA	CAWTTTGGTEAFF	TGTGCCTGGACAACAACAGGGGGCACTGAAGCTTTCTTT
NA	TRBV6-2/TRBV6-3	TRBJ2-2	NA	CASSLTGLGTGELFF	TGTGCCAGCAGTTTGACAGGCCTGGGGACCGGGGAGCTGTTTTTT
NA	TRBV9	TRBJ1-1	NA	CASSERSTIGTEAFF	TGTGCCAGCAGCGAGAGGAGTACGATCGGCACTGAAGCTTTCTTT
TRBD1	TRBV5-8	TRBJ2-2	NA	CASSYIQGVSNTGELFF	TGTGCCAGCAGCTACATTCAGGGGGTCTCGAACACCGGGGAGCTGTTTTTT
TRBD1	TRBV6-5	TRBJ2-3	NA	CASSYEGGGTDTQYF	TGTGCCAGCAGTTACGAAGGGGGCGGCACAGATACGCAGTATTTT
TRBD2	TRBV3-1/TRBV3-2	TRBJ2-5	NA	CASSQELAGVTQETQYF	TGTGCCAGCAGCCAAGAACTAGCGGGGGTTACCCAAGAGACCCAGTACTTC
TRBD2	TRBV4-1	TRBJ2-1	NA	CASSQDSSGRYNEQFF	TGCGCCAGCAGCCAAGATTCTAGCGGGCGCTACAATGAGCAGTTCTTC
TRBD1	TRBV27	TRBJ1-4	NA	CASSSGQGPTNEKLFF	TGTGCCAGCAGTTCCGGACAGGGGCCCACTAATGAAAAACTGTTTTTT
NA	TRBV4-2	TRBJ1-5	NA	CASSQPRGKNQPQHF	TGTGCCAGCAGCCAACCCAGGGGTAAAAATCAGCCCCAGCATTTT
TRBD1	TRBV30	TRBJ1-2	NA	CAWNRGQGQYSYGYTF	TGTGCCTGGAACCGAGGACAGGGACAGTATTCCTATGGCTACACCTTC
TRBD2	TRBV5-1	TRBJ2-1	NA	CASRYLAGTDNEQFF	TGCGCCAGCCGGTATCTAGCGGGCACGGACAATGAGCAGTTCTTC
NA	TRBV6-5	TRBJ1-2	NA	CASGSANYGYTF	TGTGCCAGCGGTAGTGCTAACTATGGCTACACCTTC
NA	TRBV9	TRBJ1-3	NA	CASSDSSGNTIYF	TGTGCCAGCAGCGATAGCTCTGGAAACACCATATATTTT
NA	TRBV4-1	TRBJ1-4	NA	CASSPPGDEKLFF	TGCGCCAGCAGCCCTCCGGGGGACGAAAAACTGTTTTTT
NA	TRBV4-2	TRBJ1-1	NA	CASSQVQFQGKSEAFF	TGTGCCAGCAGCCAAGTACAATTCCAGGGGAAATCTGAAGCTTTCTTT
TRBD1	TRBV19	TRBJ1-1	NA	CASRGQGVNTEAFF	TGTGCCAGTAGGGGACAGGGAGTGAACACTGAAGCTTTCTTT
TRBD1	TRBV19	TRBJ1-1	once	CASSPNRGGNTEAFF	TGTGCCAGTAGCCCAAACAGGGGAGGAAACACTGAAGCTTTCTTT
NA	TRBV2	TRBJ2-3	NA	CASSLDEGSGTDTQYF	TGTGCCAGCAGTCTAGATGAGGGTAGCGGCACAGATACGCAGTATTTT
TRBD1	TRBV7-8	TRBJ2-1	NA	CASSLAARQGSYNEQFF	TGTGCCAGCAGCTTAGCGGCGAGACAGGGGTCCTACAATGAGCAGTTCTTC
NA	TRBV7-2	TRBJ1-2	NA	CASSFPLNYGYTF	TGTGCCAGCAGCTTCCCTCTTAACTATGGCTACACCTTC
NA	TRBV27	TRBJ1-3	NA	CASSSDRLGNTIYF	TGTGCCAGCAGTTCCGACAGACTTGGAAACACCATATATTTT
NA	TRBV28	TRBJ2-2	NA	CATQKGGPTGELFF	TGTGCCACCCAGAAAGGAGGGCCCACCGGGGAGCTGTTTTTT
NA	TRBV19	TRBJ1-1	NA	CASSKPRTEEAFF	TGTGCCAGTAGCAAGCCCAGGACAGAGGAAGCTTTCTTT
TRBD1	TRBV27	TRBJ1-6	NA	CASSWARGYSPLHF	TGTGCCAGCAGTTGGGCCAGGGGGTATTCACCCCTCCACTTT
TRBD2	TRBV4-1	TRBJ2-1	NA	CASSSIGEGHIYNEQFF	TGCGCCAGCAGCTCGATAGGGGAGGGGCACATTTATAATGAGCAGTTCTTC
NA	TRBV6-6	TRBJ1-1	NA	CASGQGHGITEAFF	TGTGCCAGCGGTCAAGGACACGGAATAACTGAAGCTTTCTTT
TRBD1	TRBV2	TRBJ1-4	NA	CASSEPSGQGNEKLFF	TGTGCCAGCAGTGAACCGTCGGGACAGGGAAATGAAAAACTGTTTTTT
TRBD1	TRBV10-2	TRBJ1-6	NA	CASTVSGTGASPLHF	TGCGCCAGCACCGTTTCCGGGACAGGGGCCTCACCCCTCCACTTT
TRBD2	TRBV19	TRBJ2-1	once	CASSIGGAVGREQFF	TGTGCCAGTAGTATCGGGGGGGCCGTGGGTCGTGAGCAGTTCTTC
NA	TRBV6-5	TRBJ2-3	NA	CASRTAWGTDTQYF	TGTGCCAGCAGGACAGCTTGGGGCACAGATACGCAGTATTTT
TRBD1	TRBV15	TRBJ1-5	NA	CATSPTGNSNQPQHF	TGTGCCACCAGCCCGACAGGGAACAGCAATCAGCCCCAGCATTTT
NA	TRBV13	TRBJ1-5	NA	CASSLSQGRSNQPQHF	TGTGCCAGCAGCTTAAGCCAGGGAAGGAGCAATCAGCCCCAGCATTTT
NA	TRBV5-1	TRBJ1-1	NA	CASSLGGGQGVTEAFF	TGCGCCAGCAGCTTGGGCGGGGGACAAGGGGTAACTGAAGCTTTCTTT
NA	TRBV3-1/TRBV3-2	TRBJ2-5	NA	CASSTRRGDETQYF	TGTGCCAGCAGTACGAGGAGAGGTGACGAGACCCAGTACTTC
NA	TRBV18	TRBJ2-1	NA	CASSLPGGLEQFF	TGTGCCAGCTCCCTCCCTGGAGGGCTTGAGCAGTTCTTC
TRBD1	TRBV15	TRBJ1-1	NA	CATSRDRGLNTEAFF	TGTGCCACCAGCAGAGACAGGGGGTTAAACACTGAAGCTTTCTTT
TRBD1	TRBV6-6	TRBJ1-4	NA	CASRHQGAGEKLFF	TGTGCCAGCAGACATCAGGGGGCGGGTGAAAAACTGTTTTTT
TRBD1	TRBV5-5	TRBJ1-1	NA	CASSLGTGNTEAFF	TGTGCCAGCAGCTTGGGGACAGGGAACACTGAAGCTTTCTTT
NA	TRBV6-5	TRBJ1-1	once	CASNPTPKNTEAFF	TGTGCCAGCAACCCAACTCCGAAGAACACTGAAGCTTTCTTT
TRBD2	TRBV3-1/TRBV3-2	TRBJ2-1	NA	CASRPSGGAYEQFF	TGTGCCAGCAGACCTAGCGGGGGGGCGTATGAGCAGTTCTTC
TRBD2	TRBV30	TRBJ2-1	once	CAWSLGTSGGGYDEQFF	TGTGCCTGGAGCCTAGGGACTAGCGGGGGGGGTTATGATGAGCAGTTCTTC
NA	TRBV27	TRBJ1-5	NA	CASSLGGINQPQHF	TGTGCCAGCAGTCTGGGGGGAATCAATCAGCCCCAGCATTTT
NA	TRBV15	TRBJ2-3	NA	CATSRYGGRPQDTQYF	TGTGCCACCAGCAGATACGGGGGGCGCCCCCAAGATACGCAGTATTTT